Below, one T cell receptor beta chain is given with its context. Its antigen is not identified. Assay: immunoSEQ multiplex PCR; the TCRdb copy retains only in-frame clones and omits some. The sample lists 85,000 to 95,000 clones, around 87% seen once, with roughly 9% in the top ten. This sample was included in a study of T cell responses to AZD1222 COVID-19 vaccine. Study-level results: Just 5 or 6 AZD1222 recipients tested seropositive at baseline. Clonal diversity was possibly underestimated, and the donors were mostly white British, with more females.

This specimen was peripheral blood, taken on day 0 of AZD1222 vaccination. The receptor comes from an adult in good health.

The CDR3: CASSSPGQGFEKLFF. The CDR3, as DNA: TGTGCCAGCAGTTCCCCGGGACAGGGTTTTGAAAAACTGTTTTTT. V gene TRBV6-5 combines with J gene TRBJ1-4; 9 nucleotides match TRBD1. This CDR3 is 15 amino acids long. Germline V gene data show CDR1 as MNHEY and CDR2 as SVGAGI. V gave up 4 bases and J gave up 7 bases; unmatched junction bases: 7.